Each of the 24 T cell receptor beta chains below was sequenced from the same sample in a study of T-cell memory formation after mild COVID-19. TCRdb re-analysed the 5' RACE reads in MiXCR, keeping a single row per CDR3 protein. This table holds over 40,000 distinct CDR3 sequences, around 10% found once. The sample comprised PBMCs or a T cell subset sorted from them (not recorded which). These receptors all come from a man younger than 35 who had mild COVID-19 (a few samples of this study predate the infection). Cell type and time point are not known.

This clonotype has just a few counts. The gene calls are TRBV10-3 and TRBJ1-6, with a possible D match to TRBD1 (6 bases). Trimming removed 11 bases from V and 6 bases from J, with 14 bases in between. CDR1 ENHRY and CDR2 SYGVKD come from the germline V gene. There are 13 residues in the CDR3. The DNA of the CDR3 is TGTGCCGCCCACAGGGATCTTAATTCACCCCTCCACTTT. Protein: CAAHRDLNSPLHF.

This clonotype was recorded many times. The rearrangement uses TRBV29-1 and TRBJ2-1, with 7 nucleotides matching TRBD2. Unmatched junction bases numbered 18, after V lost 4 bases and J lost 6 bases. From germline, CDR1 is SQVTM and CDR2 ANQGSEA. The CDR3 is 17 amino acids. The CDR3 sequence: CSVALSVWTRISNEQFF. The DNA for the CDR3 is TGCAGCGTTGCACTATCCGTTTGGACTAGGATAAGCAATGAGCAGTTCTTC.

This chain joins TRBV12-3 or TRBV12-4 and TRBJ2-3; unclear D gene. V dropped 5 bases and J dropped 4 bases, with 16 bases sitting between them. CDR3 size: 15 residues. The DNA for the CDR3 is TGTGCCAGCAGTACGGACCCCTCTAGGGCAGATACGCAGTATTTT. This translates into CASSTDPSRADTQYF.

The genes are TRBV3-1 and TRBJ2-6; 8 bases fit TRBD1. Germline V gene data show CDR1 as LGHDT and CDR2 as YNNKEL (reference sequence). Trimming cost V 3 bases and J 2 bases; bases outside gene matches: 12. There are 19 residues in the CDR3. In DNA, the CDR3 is TGTGCCAGCAGCCAGAGGTTGGCAGGGGGCCCTCCTGGGGCCAACGTCCTGACTTTC. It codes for CASSQRLAGGPPGANVLTF. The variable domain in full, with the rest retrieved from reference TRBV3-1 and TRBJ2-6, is DTAVSQTPKYLVTQMGNDKSIKCEQNLGHDTMYWYKQDSKKFLKIMFSYNNKELIINETVPNRFSPKSPDKAHLNLHINSLELGDSAVYFCASSQRLAGGPPGANVLTFGAGSRLTVL.

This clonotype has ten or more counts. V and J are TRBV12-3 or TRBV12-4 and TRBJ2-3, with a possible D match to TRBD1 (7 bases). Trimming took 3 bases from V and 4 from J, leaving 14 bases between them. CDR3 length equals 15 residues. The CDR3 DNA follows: TGTGCCAGCAGTTTTGGTGCGGGACAGTCAGATACGCAGTATTTT. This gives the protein CASSFGAGQSDTQYF.

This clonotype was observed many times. DNA for the CDR3: TGTGCCAGCAGCTTAACCAGCGGGGGAGGTGAGCAGTTCTTC. As protein: CASSLTSGGGEQFF. The chain joins TRBV7-3 to TRBJ2-1; 8 bases are a match to TRBD2. The germline CDR1 and CDR2 sequences are SGHTA and FQGTGA. This CDR3 region has 14 residues. Germline trimming cut 0 bases from V and 9 bases from J; bases unmatched to any gene: 4.

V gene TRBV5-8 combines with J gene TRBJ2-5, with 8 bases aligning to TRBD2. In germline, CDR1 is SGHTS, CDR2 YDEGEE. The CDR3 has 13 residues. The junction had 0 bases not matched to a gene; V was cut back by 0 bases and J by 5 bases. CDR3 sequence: CASSLGGRETQYF. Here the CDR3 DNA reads TGTGCCAGCAGCTTGGGCGGGAGGGAGACCCAGTACTTC.

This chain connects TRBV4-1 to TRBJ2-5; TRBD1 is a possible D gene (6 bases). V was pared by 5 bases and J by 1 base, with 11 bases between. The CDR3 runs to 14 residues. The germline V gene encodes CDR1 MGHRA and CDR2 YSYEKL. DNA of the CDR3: TGCGCCAGCAGCGGCCGGACAGCCCAAGAGACCCAGTACTTC. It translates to CASSGRTAQETQYF.

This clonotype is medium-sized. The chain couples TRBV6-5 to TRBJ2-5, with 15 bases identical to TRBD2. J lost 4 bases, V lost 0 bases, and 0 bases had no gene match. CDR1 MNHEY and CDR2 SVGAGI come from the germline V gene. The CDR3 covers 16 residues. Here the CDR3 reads CASSYSGLAGGETQYF. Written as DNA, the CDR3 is TGTGCCAGCAGTTACTCGGGACTAGCGGGGGGAGAGACCCAGTACTTC.

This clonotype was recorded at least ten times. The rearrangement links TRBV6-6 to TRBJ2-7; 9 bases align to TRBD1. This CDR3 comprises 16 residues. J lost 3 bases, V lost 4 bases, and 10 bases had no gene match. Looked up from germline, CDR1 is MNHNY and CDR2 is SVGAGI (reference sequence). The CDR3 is CASSSVPGQGIYEQYV. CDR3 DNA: TGTGCCAGCAGTTCGGTCCCGGGACAGGGTATCTACGAGCAGTACGTC.

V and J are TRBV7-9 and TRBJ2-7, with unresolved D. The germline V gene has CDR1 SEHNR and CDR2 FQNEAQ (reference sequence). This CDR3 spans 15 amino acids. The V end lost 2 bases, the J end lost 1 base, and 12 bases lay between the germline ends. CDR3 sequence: CASSLSFGLSYEQYV. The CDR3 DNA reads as TGTGCCAGCAGCTTATCGTTTGGGCTATCCTACGAGCAGTACGTC.

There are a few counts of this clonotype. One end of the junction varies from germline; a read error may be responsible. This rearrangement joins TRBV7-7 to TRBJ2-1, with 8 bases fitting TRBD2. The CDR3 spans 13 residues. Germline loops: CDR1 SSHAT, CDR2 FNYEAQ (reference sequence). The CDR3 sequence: CASSLVGGGEQFF. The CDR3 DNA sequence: TGTGCTAGCAGCTTAGTCGGGGGGGGTGAGCAGTTCTTC.

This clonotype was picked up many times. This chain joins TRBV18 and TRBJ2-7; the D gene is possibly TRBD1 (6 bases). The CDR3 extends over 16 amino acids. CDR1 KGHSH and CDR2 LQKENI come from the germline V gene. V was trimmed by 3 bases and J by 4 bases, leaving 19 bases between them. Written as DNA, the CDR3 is TGTGCCAGCTCACCGGCTGGGGCAGGGGTGTTGTACGAGCAGTACTTC. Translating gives CASSPAGAGVLYEQYF. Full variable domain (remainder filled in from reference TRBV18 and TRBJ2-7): NAGVMQNPRHLVRRRGQEARLRCSPMKGHSHVYWYRQLPEEGLKFMVYLQKENIIDESGMPKERFSAEFPKEGPSILRIQQVVRGDSAAYFCASSPAGAGVLYEQYFGPGTRLTVT.

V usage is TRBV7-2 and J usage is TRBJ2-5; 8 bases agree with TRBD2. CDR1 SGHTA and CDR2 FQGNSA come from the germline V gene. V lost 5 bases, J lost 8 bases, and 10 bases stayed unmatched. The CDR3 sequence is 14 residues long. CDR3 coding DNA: TGTGCCAGCAGCCCACGGGGGGGGGAGGTAACCCAGTACTTC. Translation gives CASSPRGGEVTQYF. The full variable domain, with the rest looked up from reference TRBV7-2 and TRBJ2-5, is GAGVSQSPSNKVTEKGKDVELRCDPISGHTALYWYRQSLGQGLEFLIYFQGNSAPDKSGLPSDRFSAERTGGSVSTLTIQRTQQEDSAVYLCASSPRGGEVTQYFGPGTRLLVL.

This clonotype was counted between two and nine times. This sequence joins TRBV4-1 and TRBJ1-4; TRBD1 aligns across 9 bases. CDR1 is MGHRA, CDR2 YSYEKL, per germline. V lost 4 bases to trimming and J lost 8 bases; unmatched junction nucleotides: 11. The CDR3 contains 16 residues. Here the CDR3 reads CASSRAPGQGREKLFF. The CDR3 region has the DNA TGCGCCAGCAGCCGAGCACCGGGACAGGGTCGAGAAAAACTGTTTTTT.

The CDR3 sequence: CASRPRGTATDTQYF. CDR3 coding DNA: TGTGCCAGCAGACCAAGGGGGACAGCCACAGATACGCAGTATTTT. The chain employs TRBV25-1 and TRBJ2-3; the match to TRBD1 covers 7 bases. V trimming: 6 bases; J trimming: 2 bases; junction bases outside the gene matches: 8. CDR1 is MGHDK and CDR2 is SYGVNS in the germline V gene. The CDR3 is 15 residues long. Filled out from reference TRBV25-1 and TRBJ2-3, the complete variable domain reads EADIYQTPRYLVIGTGKKITLECSQTMGHDKMYWYQQDPGMELHLIHYSYGVNSTEKGDLSSESTVSRIRTEHFPLTLESARPSHTSQYLCASRPRGTATDTQYFGPGTRLTVL.

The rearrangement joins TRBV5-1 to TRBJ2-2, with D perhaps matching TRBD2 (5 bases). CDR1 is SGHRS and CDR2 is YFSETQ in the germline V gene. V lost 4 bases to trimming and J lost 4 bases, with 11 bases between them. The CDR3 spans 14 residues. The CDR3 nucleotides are TGCGCCAGCAGCAGACCAAGCGGCACCGGGGAGCTGTTTTTT. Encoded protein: CASSRPSGTGELFF.

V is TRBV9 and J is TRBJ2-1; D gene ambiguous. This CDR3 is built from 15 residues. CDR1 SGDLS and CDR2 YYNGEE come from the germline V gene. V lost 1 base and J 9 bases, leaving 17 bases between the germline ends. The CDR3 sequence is CASSVKIDGHGEQFF. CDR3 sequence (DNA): TGTGCCAGCAGCGTAAAAATTGATGGCCACGGTGAGCAGTTCTTC.

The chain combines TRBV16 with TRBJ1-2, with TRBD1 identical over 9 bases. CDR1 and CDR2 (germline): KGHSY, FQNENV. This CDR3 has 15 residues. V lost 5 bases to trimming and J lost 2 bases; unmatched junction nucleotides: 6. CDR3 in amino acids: CASSDRQGGNYGYTF. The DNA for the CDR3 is TGTGCCAGCAGCGACCGACAGGGGGGAAACTATGGCTACACCTTC.

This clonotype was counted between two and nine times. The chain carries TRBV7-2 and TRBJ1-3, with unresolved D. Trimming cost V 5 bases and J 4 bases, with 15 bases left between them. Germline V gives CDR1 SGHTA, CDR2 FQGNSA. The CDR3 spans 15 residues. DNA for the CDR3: TGTGCCAGCAGCCCCATAGCGCAATCAGGAAACACCATATATTTT. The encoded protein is CASSPIAQSGNTIYF. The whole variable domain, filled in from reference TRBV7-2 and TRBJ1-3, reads GAGVSQSPSNKVTEKGKDVELRCDPISGHTALYWYRQSLGQGLEFLIYFQGNSAPDKSGLPSDRFSAERTGGSVSTLTIQRTQQEDSAVYLCASSPIAQSGNTIYFGEGSWLTVV.

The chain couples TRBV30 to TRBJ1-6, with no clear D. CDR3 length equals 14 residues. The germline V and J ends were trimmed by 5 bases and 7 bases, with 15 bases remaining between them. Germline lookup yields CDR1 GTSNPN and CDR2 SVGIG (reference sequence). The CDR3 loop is CAWGWRAGNSPLHF. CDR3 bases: TGTGCCTGGGGCTGGCGGGCCGGCAATTCACCCCTCCACTTT.

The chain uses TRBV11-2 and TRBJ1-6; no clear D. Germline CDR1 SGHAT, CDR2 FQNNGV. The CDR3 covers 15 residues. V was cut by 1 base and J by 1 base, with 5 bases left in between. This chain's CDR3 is CASSLGVSYNSPLHF. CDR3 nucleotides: TGTGCCAGCAGCTTAGGCGTGTCCTATAATTCACCCCTCCACTTT.

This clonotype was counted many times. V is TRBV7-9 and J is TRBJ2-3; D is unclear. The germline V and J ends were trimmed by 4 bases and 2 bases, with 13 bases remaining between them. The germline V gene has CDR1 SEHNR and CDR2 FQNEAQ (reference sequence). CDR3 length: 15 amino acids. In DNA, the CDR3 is TGTGCCAGCAGCTCCGACTTGACACACACAGATACGCAGTATTTT. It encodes CASSSDLTHTDTQYF. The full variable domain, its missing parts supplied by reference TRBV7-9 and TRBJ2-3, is DTGVSQNPRHKITKRGQNVTFRCDPISEHNRLYWYRQTLGQGPEFLTYFQNEAQLEKSRLLSDRFSAERPKGSFSTLEIQRTEQGDSAMYLCASSSDLTHTDTQYFGPGTRLTVL.

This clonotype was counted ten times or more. The CDR3 DNA sequence: TGCGCCAGCAGCTTGACGACTAGCGGAGGTGGAGAGACCCAGTACTTC. It specifies CASSLTTSGGGETQYF. The chain carries TRBV5-1 and TRBJ2-5; 9 bases map to TRBD2. This CDR3 has 16 residues. Trimming removed 1 base from V and 4 bases from J; junction bases left unmatched: 8. Looked up from germline, CDR1 is SGHRS and CDR2 is YFSETQ.